The sample holds many counts of the clone carrying this T cell receptor (beta chain). The sample belongs to a study of T cells in Graves' hyperthyroidism and ophthalmopathy. Newly diagnosed patients aged 18 to 65 had hyperthyroidism of under 2 months' duration. Diagnosis rested on symptoms, serum thyroxine and TRAb, thyroid ultrasound, and orbital computed tomography. 10 ml of fresh peripheral blood supplied the PBMCs. It was RNA transcripts that yielded the amplified TCR beta CDR3 regions. Researchers ran a first-round RT-PCR on the TCR CDR3 using the HTBI primer set. In TCRdb, the multiplex PCR reads were re-called with MiXCR into one record per CDR3 protein. Of about 210,000 distinct CDR3 sequences listed, 15% to 20% are singletons. The source of this sequence is a man between 50 and 59 years old with Graves' hyperthyroidism. The sequencing input was blood.

CDR3 region: CASSGRDIDYGYTF. CDR3 in DNA: TGTGCCAGCAGCGGGAGGGACATCGACTATGGCTACACCTTC. This chain uses TRBV5-8 with TRBJ1-2; possibly TRBD1 for D (6 bases). The germline gives CDR1 SGHTS, CDR2 YDEGEE. V dropped 4 bases and J dropped 3 bases, with 13 bases sitting between them. The CDR3 length is 14 residues.